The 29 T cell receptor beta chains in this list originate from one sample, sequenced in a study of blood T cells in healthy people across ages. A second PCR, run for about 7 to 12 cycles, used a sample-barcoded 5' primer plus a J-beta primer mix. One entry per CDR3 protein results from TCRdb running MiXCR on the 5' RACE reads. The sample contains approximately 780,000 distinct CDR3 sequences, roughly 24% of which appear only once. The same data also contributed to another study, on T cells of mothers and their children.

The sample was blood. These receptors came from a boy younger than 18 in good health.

The CDR3 protein is CASGRTSGDTDTQYF. The CDR3 region has the DNA TGTGCCAGCGGCCGGACTAGCGGGGACACAGATACGCAGTATTTT. The chain uses TRBV5-6 and TRBJ2-3, with 12 nucleotides matching TRBD2. CDR1 is SGHDT, CDR2 YYEEEE, per germline. CDR3 length equals 15 residues. Trimming cost V 7 bases and J 2 bases; bases outside gene matches: 5.

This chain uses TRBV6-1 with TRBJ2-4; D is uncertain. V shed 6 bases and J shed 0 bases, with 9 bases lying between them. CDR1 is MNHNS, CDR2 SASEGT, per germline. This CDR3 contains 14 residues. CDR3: CASSPATAKNIQYF. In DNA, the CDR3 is TGTGCCAGCAGCCCCGCGACAGCCAAAAACATTCAGTACTTC.

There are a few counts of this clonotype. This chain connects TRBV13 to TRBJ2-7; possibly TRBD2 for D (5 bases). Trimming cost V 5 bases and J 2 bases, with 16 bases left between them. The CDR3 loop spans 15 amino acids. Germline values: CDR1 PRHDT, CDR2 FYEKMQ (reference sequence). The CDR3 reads CASSAQWRSTYEQYF. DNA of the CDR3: TGTGCCAGCAGCGCCCAGTGGAGGTCCACCTACGAGCAGTACTTC.

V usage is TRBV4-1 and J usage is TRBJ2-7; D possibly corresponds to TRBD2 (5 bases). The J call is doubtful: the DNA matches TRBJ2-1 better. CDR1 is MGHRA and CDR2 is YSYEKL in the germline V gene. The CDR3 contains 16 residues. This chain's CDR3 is CASSQVGIAGYNEQFF. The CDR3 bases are TGCGCCAGCAGCCAAGTCGGGATAGCCGGATACAATGAGCAGTTCTTC.

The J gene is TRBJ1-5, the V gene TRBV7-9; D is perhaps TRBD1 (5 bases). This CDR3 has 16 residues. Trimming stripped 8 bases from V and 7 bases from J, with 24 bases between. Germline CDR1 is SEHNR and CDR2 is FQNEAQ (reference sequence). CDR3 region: CASGPGTPFMRQPQHF. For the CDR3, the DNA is TGTGCCAGCGGCCCAGGGACTCCGTTTATGAGGCAGCCCCAGCATTTT.

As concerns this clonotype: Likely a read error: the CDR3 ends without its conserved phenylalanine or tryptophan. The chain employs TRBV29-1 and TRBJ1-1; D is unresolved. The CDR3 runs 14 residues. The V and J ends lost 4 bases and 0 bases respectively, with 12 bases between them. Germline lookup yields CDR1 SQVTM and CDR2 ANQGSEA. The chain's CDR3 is CSVAGMEVNTEAFV. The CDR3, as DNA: TGCAGCGTTGCAGGTATGGAGGTGAACACTGAAGCTTTCGTT.

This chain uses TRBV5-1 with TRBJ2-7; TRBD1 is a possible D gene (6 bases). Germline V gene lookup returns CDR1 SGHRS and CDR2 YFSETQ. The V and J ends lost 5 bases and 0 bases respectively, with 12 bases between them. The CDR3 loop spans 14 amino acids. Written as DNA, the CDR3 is TGCGCCAGCAGGTTCCAGGGGAGCTCCTACGAGCAGTACTTC. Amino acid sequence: CASRFQGSSYEQYF.

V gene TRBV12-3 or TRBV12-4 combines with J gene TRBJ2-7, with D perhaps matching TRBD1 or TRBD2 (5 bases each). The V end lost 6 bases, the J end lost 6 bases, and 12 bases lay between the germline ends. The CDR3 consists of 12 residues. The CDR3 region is CASRSQGREQYF. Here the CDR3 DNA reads TGTGCCAGCAGGTCCCAGGGACGCGAGCAGTACTTC.

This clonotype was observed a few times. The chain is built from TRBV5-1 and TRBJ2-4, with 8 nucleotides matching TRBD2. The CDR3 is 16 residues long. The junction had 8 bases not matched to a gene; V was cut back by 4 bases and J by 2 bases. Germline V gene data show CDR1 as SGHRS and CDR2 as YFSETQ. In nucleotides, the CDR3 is TGCGCCAGCAGCCCGGTGGGCGGGAGGACCAAAAACATTCAGTACTTC. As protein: CASSPVGGRTKNIQYF.

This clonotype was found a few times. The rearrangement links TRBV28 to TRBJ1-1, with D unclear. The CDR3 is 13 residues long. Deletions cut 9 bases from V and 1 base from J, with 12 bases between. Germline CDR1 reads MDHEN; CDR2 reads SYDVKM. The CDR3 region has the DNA TGTGCCAGTAGCGACAACAAGAACACTGAAGCTTTCTTT. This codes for CASSDNKNTEAFF.

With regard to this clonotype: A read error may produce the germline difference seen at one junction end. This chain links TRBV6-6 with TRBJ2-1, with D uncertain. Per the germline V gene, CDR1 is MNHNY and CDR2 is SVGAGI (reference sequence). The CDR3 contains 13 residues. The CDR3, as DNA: TGTGCCAGCAGTCACTCCATGGGCAATGAGCAGTTCTTC. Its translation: CASSHSMGNEQFF.

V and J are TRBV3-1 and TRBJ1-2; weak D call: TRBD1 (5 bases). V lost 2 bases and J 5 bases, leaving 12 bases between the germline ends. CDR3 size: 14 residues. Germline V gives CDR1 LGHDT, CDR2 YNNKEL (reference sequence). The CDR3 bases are TGTGCCAGCAGCCAATCAGAAGGGGCGTATGGCTACACCTTC. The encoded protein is CASSQSEGAYGYTF. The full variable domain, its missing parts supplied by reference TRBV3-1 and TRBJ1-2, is DTAVSQTPKYLVTQMGNDKSIKCEQNLGHDTMYWYKQDSKKFLKIMFSYNNKELIINETVPNRFSPKSPDKAHLNLHINSLELGDSAVYFCASSQSEGAYGYTFGSGTRLTVV.

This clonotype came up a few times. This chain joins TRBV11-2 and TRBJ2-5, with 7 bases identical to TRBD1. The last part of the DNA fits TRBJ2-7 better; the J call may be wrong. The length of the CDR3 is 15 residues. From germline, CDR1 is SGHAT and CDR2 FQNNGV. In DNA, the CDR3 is TGTGCCAGCAGCTCCTGGACAGGAAACTCCTACGAGCAGTACTTC. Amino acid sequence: CASSSWTGNSYEQYF.

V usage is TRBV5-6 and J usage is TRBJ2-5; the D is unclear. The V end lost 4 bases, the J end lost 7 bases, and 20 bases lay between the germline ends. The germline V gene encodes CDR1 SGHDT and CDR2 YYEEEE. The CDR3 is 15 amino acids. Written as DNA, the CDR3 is TGTGCCAGCAGCGACCTCCGACAACATACGGGGACCCAGTACTTC. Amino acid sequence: CASSDLRQHTGTQYF.

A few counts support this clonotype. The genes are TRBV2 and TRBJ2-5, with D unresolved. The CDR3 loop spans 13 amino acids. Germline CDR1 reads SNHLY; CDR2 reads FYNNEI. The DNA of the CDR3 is TGTGCGGGCGGACGGCGACTCCAAGAGACCCAGTACTTC. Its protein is CAGGRRLQETQYF.

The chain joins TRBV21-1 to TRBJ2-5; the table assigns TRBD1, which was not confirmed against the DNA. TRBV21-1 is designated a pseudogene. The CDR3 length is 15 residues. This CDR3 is CASSPPQGPVETQYF. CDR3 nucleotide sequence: TGTGCCAGCAGCCCCCCCCAAGGACCGGTGGAGACCCAGTACTTC.

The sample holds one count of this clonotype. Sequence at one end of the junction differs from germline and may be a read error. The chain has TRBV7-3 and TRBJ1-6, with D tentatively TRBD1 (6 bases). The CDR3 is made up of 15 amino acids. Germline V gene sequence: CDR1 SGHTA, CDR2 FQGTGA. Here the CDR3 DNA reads TGTGCCAGCACCCTTTATAGGGGGGCCGGTTCATCCCTCCACTTT. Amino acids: CASTLYRGAGSSLHF.

Here the CDR3 reads CSAEMKGKSNQPQHF. The CDR3 DNA follows: TGCAGCGCCGAAATGAAGGGTAAAAGCAATCAGCCCCAGCATTTT. V is TRBV29-1 and J is TRBJ1-5, with D hard to call. With 7 bases removed from V and 1 base from J, the gap between germline ends came to 17 bases. The CDR3 has 15 residues. Looked up from germline, CDR1 is SQVTM and CDR2 is ANQGSEA.

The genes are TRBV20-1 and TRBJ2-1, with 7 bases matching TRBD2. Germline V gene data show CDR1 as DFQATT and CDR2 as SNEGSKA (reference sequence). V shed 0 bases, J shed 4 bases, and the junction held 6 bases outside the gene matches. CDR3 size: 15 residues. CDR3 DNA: TGCAGTGCTAGAGATCTAGCGGATCCTTACAATGAGCAGTTCTTC. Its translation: CSARDLADPYNEQFF.

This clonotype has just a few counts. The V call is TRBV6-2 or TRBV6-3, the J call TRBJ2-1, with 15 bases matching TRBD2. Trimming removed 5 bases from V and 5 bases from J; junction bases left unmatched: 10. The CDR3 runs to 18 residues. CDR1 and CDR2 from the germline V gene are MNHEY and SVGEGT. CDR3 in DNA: TGTGCCAGCAGTCGTTTCCCGGGACTAGCGGGGGGTAACAATGAGCAGTTCTTC. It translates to CASSRFPGLAGGNNEQFF.

The CDR3 loop is CAVSPSGGSYEQYF. CDR3 nucleotide sequence: TGTGCCGTTTCCCCCTCGGGGGGAAGCTACGAGCAGTACTTC. The chain uses TRBV10-3 and TRBJ2-7; 7 nucleotides match TRBD2. The length of the CDR3 is 14 residues. The trim removed 11 bases at V and 3 bases at J, leaving 13 bases unmatched. The germline V gene encodes CDR1 ENHRY and CDR2 SYGVKD.

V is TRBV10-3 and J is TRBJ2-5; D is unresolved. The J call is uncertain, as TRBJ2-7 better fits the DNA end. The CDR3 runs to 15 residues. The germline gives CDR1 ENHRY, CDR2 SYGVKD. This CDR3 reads CAISPTFRRNDEQYF. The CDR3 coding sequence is TGTGCCATCAGTCCCACCTTCCGGCGTAACGACGAGCAGTACTTC.

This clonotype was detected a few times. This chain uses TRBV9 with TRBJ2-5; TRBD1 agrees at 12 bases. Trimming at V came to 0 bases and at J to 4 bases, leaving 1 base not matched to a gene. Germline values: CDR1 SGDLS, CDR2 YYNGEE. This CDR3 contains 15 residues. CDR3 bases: TGTGCCAGCAGCGTAGAGGGACAGGGGGCAGAGACCCAGTACTTC. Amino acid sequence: CASSVEGQGAETQYF.

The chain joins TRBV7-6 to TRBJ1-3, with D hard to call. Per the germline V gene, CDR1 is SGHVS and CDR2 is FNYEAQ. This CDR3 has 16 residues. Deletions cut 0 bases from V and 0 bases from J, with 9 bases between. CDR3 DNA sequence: TGTGCCAGCAGCTTAGCGGGGATAAGCTCTGGAAACACCATATATTTT. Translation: CASSLAGISSGNTIYF.

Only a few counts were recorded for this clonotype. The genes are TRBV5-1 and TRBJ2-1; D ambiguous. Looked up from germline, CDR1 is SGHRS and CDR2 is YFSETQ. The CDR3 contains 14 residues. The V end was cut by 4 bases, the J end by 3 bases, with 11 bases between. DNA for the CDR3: TGCGCCAGCAGCCGGAAGGGTTTCTACAATGAGCAGTTCTTC. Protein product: CASSRKGFYNEQFF.

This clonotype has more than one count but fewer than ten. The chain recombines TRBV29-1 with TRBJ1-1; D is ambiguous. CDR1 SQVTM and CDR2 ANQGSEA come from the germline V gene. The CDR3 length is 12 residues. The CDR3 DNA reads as TGCAGTTACAAAGGGCCTGGGTCTGAAGCTTTCTTT. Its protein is CSYKGPGSEAFF.

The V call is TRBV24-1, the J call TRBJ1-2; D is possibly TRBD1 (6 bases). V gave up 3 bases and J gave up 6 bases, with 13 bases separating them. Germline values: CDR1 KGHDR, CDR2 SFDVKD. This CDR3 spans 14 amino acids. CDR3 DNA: TGTGCCACCAGTGATCCTGGGGGCGCGCATGGCTACACCTTC. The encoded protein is CATSDPGGAHGYTF.

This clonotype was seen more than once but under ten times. The CDR3, as DNA: TGTGCCACCAGTGATAGTTCGGGGGACCGTATCTACGAGCAGTACTTC. Amino acids: CATSDSSGDRIYEQYF. The rearrangement links TRBV24-1 to TRBJ2-7, with D perhaps TRBD2 (6 bases). The V and J ends lost 3 bases and 3 bases respectively, with 17 bases between them. Germline V gene lookup returns CDR1 KGHDR and CDR2 SFDVKD. The CDR3 sequence is 16 residues long.

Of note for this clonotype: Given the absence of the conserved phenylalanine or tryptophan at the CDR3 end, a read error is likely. This CDR3 is CASSPTGREEETQYL. Here the CDR3 DNA reads TGTGCCAGCAGCCCGACAGGGAGGGAGGAAGAGACCCAGTACCTC. J is TRBJ2-5 and V is TRBV11-2, with D perhaps given as TRBD1 or TRBD2 (7 bases each). The CDR3 is 15 residues long. Trimming took off 5 bases at V and 3 bases at J, with 16 bases between the two ends. CDR1 is SGHAT, CDR2 FQNNGV, per germline.